These 7 T cell receptor beta chains originate from one sample sequenced in a study of immunodeficiency. Sequencing used immunoSEQ multiplex PCR; TCRdb keeps in-frame clones, though not all of them. The sample shows about 840 clones, 90% to 95% of them seen only once. Sequencing used CD4+ T cells from blood. These receptors came from a human donor in good health.

This rearrangement joins TRBV28 to TRBJ1-5; maybe TRBD1 (5 bases). The CDR3 contains 13 residues. Germline assignment: CDR1 MDHEN and CDR2 SYDVKM. The V and J ends lost 6 bases and 2 bases respectively, with 8 bases between them. CDR3 sequence (DNA): TGTGCCAGCAGAGGGGCGCGCAATCAGCCCCAGCATTTT. It is translated as CASRGARNQPQHF.

V gene TRBV3-1 (or the pseudogene TRBV3-2) combines with J gene TRBJ2-4; D possibly corresponds to TRBD1 (8 bases). The CDR3 has 18 residues. Trimming removed 2 bases at V and 7 bases at J, with 24 bases between. Germline V gene sequence: CDR1 LGHDT, CDR2 YNNKEL (reference sequence). The CDR3 here is CASSQHGGRTGGMNIQYF. As DNA, the CDR3 is TGTGCCAGCAGCCAACATGGCGGGAGAACAGGGGGAATGAACATTCAGTACTTC.

This rearrangement joins TRBV3-1 (or the pseudogene TRBV3-2) to TRBJ2-3, with 16 bases lining up with TRBD2. CDR1 and CDR2 (germline): LGHDT, YNNKEL (reference sequence). V lost 4 bases, J lost 1 base, and 8 bases stayed unmatched. The length of the CDR3 is 19 residues. This CDR3 is CASSPTPGLAGGRTDTQYF. CDR3 coding DNA: TGTGCCAGCAGCCCCACTCCGGGACTAGCGGGGGGGCGCACAGATACGCAGTATTTT.

V and J are TRBV28 and TRBJ1-6; D ambiguous. CDR3 size: 14 residues. In germline, CDR1 is MDHEN, CDR2 SYDVKM. The V end lost 4 bases, the J end lost 7 bases, and 11 bases lay between the germline ends. CDR3 loop: CASSSDGVNSPLHF. Here the CDR3 DNA reads TGTGCCAGCAGTTCCGACGGGGTGAATTCACCCCTCCACTTT.

The chain employs TRBV3-1 (or the pseudogene TRBV3-2) and TRBJ1-6; a weak D match, TRBD1 (5 bases). The CDR3 covers 15 residues. CDR1 is LGHDT, CDR2 YNNKEL, per germline (reference sequence). Trimming stripped 4 bases from V and 9 bases from J, with 16 bases between. The CDR3 is CASSLTRGRGSPLHF. The CDR3 DNA sequence: TGTGCCAGCAGCCTCACCCGGGGTAGGGGTTCACCCCTCCACTTT.

The gene calls are TRBV7-8 and TRBJ1-2; D not certain. Germline V CDR1 and CDR2: SGHVS, FQNEAQ. The CDR3 is made up of 16 amino acids. Trimming took off 5 bases at V and 0 bases at J, with 16 bases between the two ends. CDR3 in DNA: TGTGCCAGCAGCCTTAACTCAGGCCTTACTAACTATGGCTACACCTTC. Amino acid sequence: CASSLNSGLTNYGYTF.

The chain links TRBV6-5 to TRBJ1-5; D may be TRBD1 (5 bases). V shed 5 bases and J shed 4 bases, with 12 bases lying between them. Germline values: CDR1 MNHEY, CDR2 SVGAGI. The CDR3 length is 14 residues. CDR3 in DNA: TGTGCCAGCAGTCGGCTTCAGGGTAATCAGCCCCAGCATTTT. This gives the protein CASSRLQGNQPQHF.